This T cell receptor (beta chain) was sequenced in a study of OX40 agonist ivuxolimab in advanced cancers. The overall study: Ivuxolimab is an agonistic anti-OX40 (CD134) antibody, and patients were treated with it. Study-level findings and limits: Some nonresponders likewise displayed low normalized T-cell clonal expansion. At 0.1-3.0 mg/kg, partial responders had clonal expansion among the lowest observed.

A note on this clone: Its matching antigen is unknown.

The method was immunoSEQ multiplex PCR; TCRdb's version includes in-frame clones alone and lacks a portion of them. The profile shows 20,000 or so clones, 80% to 85% of them singletons. Germline CDR1 and CDR2: SNHLY and FYNNEI. The CDR3 spans 10 residues. Deletions cut 6 bases from V and 9 bases from J, with 5 bases between. Cycle 7 day 1, cycle 4 day 1, and baseline were the timepoints at which blood was sampled. This clonotype was obtained from an adult with an advanced solid tumor such as melanoma, head and neck, liver or kidney cancer. The input for sequencing was CD4+ or CD8+ T cells sorted from blood, taken in a trial of the OX40 agonist ivuxolimab. The chain has TRBV2 and TRBJ2-2; D is uncertain. The CDR3 sequence: CASRARELFF. CDR3 coding DNA: TGTGCCAGCAGGGCACGGGAGCTGTTTTTT.